The 15 T cell receptor beta chains in this list originate from one sample, sequenced in a study of early T cells in non-severe SARS-CoV-2 infection. TCRdb processed the 5' RACE reads anew with MiXCR; each CDR3 protein has one entry. The repertoire holds over 80,000 distinct CDR3 sequences, with around 15% as singletons. Sample: whole blood. These receptor sequences come from an adult who was a healthcare worker with PCR-confirmed SARS-CoV-2 infection or an uninfected control (not recorded which).

In this sample, this clonotype turned up a few times. This chain joins TRBV10-3 and TRBJ2-5; D is possibly TRBD1 (6 bases). This CDR3 has 14 amino acids. Germline CDR1 reads ENHRY; CDR2 reads SYGVKD. The V and J ends lost 6 bases and 0 bases respectively, with 11 bases between them. The CDR3 sequence: CAISRDKYQETQYF. In nucleotides, the CDR3 is TGTGCCATCAGCCGGGACAAGTACCAAGAGACCCAGTACTTC.

This clonotype was observed a handful of times. The chain combines TRBV20-1 with TRBJ1-4; 7 nucleotides agree with TRBD1. CDR1 is DFQATT and CDR2 is SNEGSKA in the germline V gene (reference sequence). V lost 6 bases to trimming and J lost 8 bases; unmatched junction nucleotides: 9. The CDR3 loop spans 13 amino acids. The DNA of the CDR3 is TGCAGTGCAGCGACAGGGTTTAAGGAAAAACTGTTTTTT. Protein: CSAATGFKEKLFF.

V is TRBV7-2 and J is TRBJ2-3; weak D call: TRBD1 (6 bases). The V and J ends lost 7 bases and 3 bases respectively, with 17 bases between them. From germline, CDR1 is SGHTA and CDR2 FQGNSA. The CDR3 length is 15 residues. The CDR3 nucleotides are TGTGCCAGCATACCCAAGGGGGTACGGACAGATACGCAGTATTTT. Translated, it gives CASIPKGVRTDTQYF.

This rearrangement joins TRBV11-2 to TRBJ2-2; unclear D gene. Between the trimmed V and J ends, which lost 4 bases and 8 bases, there was a span of 11 bases. The CDR3 loop spans 13 amino acids. Germline assignment: CDR1 SGHAT and CDR2 FQNNGV. CDR3 residues: CASSSMSLGELFF. CDR3 nucleotide sequence: TGTGCCAGCAGCTCCATGTCCCTTGGGGAGCTGTTTTTT.

This clonotype has only a few counts. The V and J genes are TRBV20-1 and TRBJ2-3; no clear D gene. Trimming left V 4 bases short and J 0 bases short, with 11 bases between. The CDR3 covers 14 residues. Germline CDR1 reads DFQATT; CDR2 reads SNEGSKA (reference sequence). The chain's CDR3 is CSATYSTSTDTQYF. The CDR3 nucleotides read TGCAGTGCTACATACAGTACTAGCACAGATACGCAGTATTTT.

This clonotype was counted a few times. The gene calls are TRBV12-3 or TRBV12-4 and TRBJ1-4; D unclear. The CDR3 loop spans 12 amino acids. The V end was cut by 3 bases, the J end by 8 bases, with 7 bases between. The CDR3 DNA is TGTGCCAGCAGTTTTCAGGCCGAAAAACTGTTTTTT. Its translation is CASSFQAEKLFF.

The chain carries TRBV2 and TRBJ2-3, with D perhaps matching TRBD2 (5 bases). Germline V gene sequence: CDR1 SNHLY, CDR2 FYNNEI. CDR3 length: 17 amino acids. Trimming cost V 8 bases and J 0 bases, with 21 bases left between them. In DNA form, the CDR3 reads TGTGCCAGCCGTGGGTCAGGACTGGACTTTAGCACAGATACGCAGTATTTT. Amino acids: CASRGSGLDFSTDTQYF.

This clonotype was counted ten times or more. The chain employs TRBV29-1 and TRBJ1-2, with 9 positions matching TRBD1. This CDR3 spans 14 amino acids. The V segment lost 6 bases and the J segment 2 bases; nucleotides outside the gene matches: 7. From germline, CDR1 is SQVTM and CDR2 ANQGSEA. In DNA form, the CDR3 reads TGCAGCGTAGCCCTGACAGGGGGGAACTATGGCTACACCTTC. Protein: CSVALTGGNYGYTF.

The rearrangement uses TRBV5-6 and TRBJ1-3; weak D call: TRBD1 (6 bases). The CDR3 runs 15 residues. The germline gives CDR1 SGHDT, CDR2 YYEEEE. With 4 bases removed from V and 2 bases from J, the gap between germline ends came to 13 bases. CDR3 DNA: TGTGCCAGCAGCACAACAGGGTTTGCTGGAAACACCATATATTTT. This translates into CASSTTGFAGNTIYF.

J is TRBJ2-7 and V is TRBV11-2, with TRBD1 identical over 8 bases. CDR3 length: 15 residues. With V trimmed by 5 bases and J by 2 bases, 8 bases remained unmatched. Germline V gives CDR1 SGHAT, CDR2 FQNNGV. The CDR3 sequence is CASSQPDRVPYEQYF. CDR3 DNA sequence: TGTGCCAGCAGCCAGCCGGACAGGGTACCCTACGAGCAGTACTTC.

This clonotype was counted a few times. This chain links TRBV2 with TRBJ2-2; D is unclear. V lost 4 bases to trimming and J lost 4 bases, with 7 bases between them. The CDR3 is made up of 13 amino acids. Germline lookup yields CDR1 SNHLY and CDR2 FYNNEI. The CDR3 DNA reads TGTGCCAGCAGTGTTACGGGCACCGGGGAGCTGTTTTTT. It is translated as CASSVTGTGELFF.

This clonotype was observed a few times. The chain carries TRBV6-5 and TRBJ1-6, with D unclear. The CDR3 runs to 13 residues. Germline CDR1 is MNHEY and CDR2 is SVGAGI. The V and J ends lost 8 bases and 5 bases respectively, with 10 bases between them. CDR3 nucleotide sequence: TGTGCCAGCGGTGTTAATGATAATTCACCCCTCCACTTT. Its protein is CASGVNDNSPLHF.

This clonotype has a handful of counts. This chain joins TRBV20-1 and TRBJ1-1; perhaps TRBD1 as D (6 bases). CDR3 size: 14 residues. Germline CDR1 is DFQATT and CDR2 is SNEGSKA (reference sequence). Between the trimmed V and J ends, which lost 7 bases and 1 base, there was a span of 16 bases. CDR3 coding DNA: TGCAGTGGTCGGGGGGGCAGGGGGAACACTGAAGCTTTCTTT. It codes for CSGRGGRGNTEAFF.

In its sample, this clonotype was seen many times. This rearrangement joins TRBV6-2 or TRBV6-3 to TRBJ2-3; D might be TRBD2 (7 bases). Germline V lookup: CDR1 MNHEY, CDR2 SVGEGT. The CDR3 has 15 amino acids. V was pared by 8 bases and J by 1 base, with 16 bases between. The CDR3 here is CASLRLGGRTDTQYF. DNA of the CDR3: TGTGCCAGCCTCCGCCTCGGGGGGCGCACAGATACGCAGTATTTT.

This clonotype was observed at least ten times. V usage is TRBV14 and J usage is TRBJ2-7; a possible D gene is TRBD2 (5 bases). This CDR3 contains 15 residues. V was shortened by 0 bases and J by 3 bases, with 12 bases between the two germline ends. Looked up from germline, CDR1 is SGHDN and CDR2 is FVKESK. CDR3 bases: TGTGCCAGCAGCCAAGACGGGGAGTACAGCTACGAGCAGTACTTC. Translated: CASSQDGEYSYEQYF. The full variable domain, with the rest looked up from reference TRBV14 and TRBJ2-7, is EAGVTQFPSHSVIEKGQTVTLRCDPISGHDNLYWYRRVMGKEIKFLLHFVKESKQDESGMPNNRFLAERTGGTYSTLKVQPAELEDSGVYFCASSQDGEYSYEQYFGPGTRLTVT.